The 18 T cell receptor beta chains in this list originate from one sample, sequenced in a study of blood T cell repertoires in COVID-19. Here immunoSEQ multiplex PCR was the method, and the copy in TCRdb shows in-frame clones only, minus some. In the table there are approximately 190,000 clones, 75% to 90% of which are singletons. Sequenced material: peripheral blood. Receptors originate from a man aged 65-85 years with active or convalescent COVID-19.

The genes are TRBV3-1 (or the pseudogene TRBV3-2) and TRBJ2-2; the D is unclear. Germline lookup yields CDR1 LGHDT and CDR2 YNNKEL (reference sequence). Trimming took 0 bases from V and 3 from J, leaving 5 bases between them. The CDR3 is made up of 14 amino acids. The CDR3 bases are TGTGCCAGCAGCCAAGACTACTACACCGGGGAGCTGTTTTTT. As protein: CASSQDYYTGELFF.

This rearrangement joins TRBV7-2 to TRBJ2-1, with a weak D call TRBD1 (6 bases). The CDR3 is made up of 14 amino acids. V was cut by 2 bases and J by 7 bases, with 12 bases left in between. The V gene's germline CDR1 is SGHTA and CDR2 FQGNSA. CDR3 nucleotide sequence: TGTGCCAGCAGCTTACGCAGGGGTGGTAATGAGCAGTTCTTC. Its protein product is CASSLRRGGNEQFF.

Note on this clone: Other DNA sequences in the same sample also yield this CDR3. The chain employs TRBV11-2 and TRBJ2-3, with a tentative D call TRBD1 (5 bases). CDR3 size: 13 residues. CDR1 and CDR2 from the germline V gene are SGHAT and FQNNGV. V was trimmed by 5 bases and J by 3 bases, leaving 9 bases between them. CDR3 region: CASSIAGTDTQYF. The DNA for the CDR3 is TGTGCCAGCAGCATAGCAGGGACAGATACGCAGTATTTT.

On this clone: Compared with germline, one end of the junction differs, possibly owing to a read error. The J gene is TRBJ2-3, the V gene TRBV2; D possibly corresponds to TRBD1 (5 bases). This CDR3 comprises 15 residues. The V gene's germline CDR1 is SNHLY and CDR2 FYNNEI. The CDR3 spells CASREGHTVTDTQYF. For the CDR3, the DNA is TGTGCCAGCAGGGAAGGACACACGGTCACAGATACGCAGTATTTT.

The chain links TRBV28 to TRBJ2-1; possibly TRBD1 for D (5 bases). Germline V gene data show CDR1 as MDHEN and CDR2 as SYDVKM. The CDR3 consists of 13 residues. Trimming pared 5 bases from V and 6 bases from J, leaving 11 bases between. CDR3 amino acids: CASSPSGINEQFF. In DNA form, the CDR3 reads TGTGCCAGCAGTCCCTCAGGGATCAATGAGCAGTTCTTC.

This clone was seen only a few times. The chain joins TRBV11-2 to TRBJ2-3, with D perhaps TRBD1 (6 bases). This CDR3 contains 14 residues. The V gene lost 8 bases and the J gene lost 1 base, with 13 bases spanning the gap. Germline V lookup: CDR1 SGHAT, CDR2 FQNNGV. The CDR3 DNA sequence: TGTGCCAGCGGAGACCGGACAGGCACAGATACGCAGTATTTT. Translation gives CASGDRTGTDTQYF.

In DNA form, the CDR3 reads TGTGCCAGCAGTTTCCAAAACTGGGGGGGCTCCTACAATGAGCAGTTCTTC. Protein sequence: CASSFQNWGGSYNEQFF. This chain joins TRBV28 and TRBJ2-1; 7 bases map to TRBD2. The CDR3 loop spans 17 amino acids. The J segment lost 0 bases and the V segment lost 3 bases, leaving 8 bases of the junction unmatched. Germline CDR1 and CDR2: MDHEN and SYDVKM.

V is TRBV6-6 and J is TRBJ1-5, with D possibly matching TRBD1 (5 bases). Trimming pared 7 bases from V and 1 base from J, leaving 11 bases between. Germline CDR1 and CDR2: MNHNY and SVGAGI (reference sequence). The CDR3 covers 14 residues. The CDR3, as DNA: TGTGCCAGCACTATGACAGAGAGCAATCAGCCCCAGCATTTT. This gives the protein CASTMTESNQPQHF.

The chain combines TRBV27 with TRBJ1-2; possibly TRBD1 for D (5 bases). Germline-derived CDR1 and CDR2 are MNHEY and SMNVEV (reference sequence). V lost 6 bases to trimming and J lost 0 bases, with 20 bases between them. The CDR3 length is 17 residues. CDR3 coding DNA: TGTGCCAGCAGCTCAAACGCGGTCAGGGTTTCTAACTATGGCTACACCTTC. Protein: CASSSNAVRVSNYGYTF.

This chain joins TRBV9 and TRBJ1-5; D is perhaps TRBD1 (5 bases). The CDR3 consists of 15 residues. With 0 bases removed from V and 4 bases from J, the gap between germline ends came to 11 bases. In germline, CDR1 is SGDLS, CDR2 YYNGEE. This CDR3 is CASSVGDSYNQPQHF. The CDR3 DNA is TGTGCCAGCAGCGTAGGAGACAGCTATAATCAGCCCCAGCATTTT. The variable domain in full, completed from reference TRBV9 and TRBJ1-5, reads DSGVTQTPKHLITATGQRVTLRCSPRSGDLSVYWYQQSLDQGLQFLIQYYNGEERAKGNILERFSAQQFPDLHSELNLSSLELGDSALYFCASSVGDSYNQPQHFGDGTRLSIL.

This chain connects TRBV11-2 to TRBJ2-5; TRBD2 is a possible D gene (7 bases). CDR3 length equals 13 residues. Germline V gene lookup returns CDR1 SGHAT and CDR2 FQNNGV. V lost 0 bases and J lost 12, with 14 bases in between. CDR3 DNA sequence: TGTGCCAGCAGCTTAGAGGGGGGGGCTTCGGAGTACTTC. It translates to CASSLEGGASEYF.

The V call is TRBV5-1, the J call TRBJ2-7, with D perhaps matching TRBD2 (6 bases). The CDR3 loop spans 15 amino acids. Germline CDR1 is SGHRS and CDR2 is YFSETQ. The V gene lost 1 base and the J gene lost 4 bases, with 15 bases spanning the gap. In nucleotides, the CDR3 is TGCGCCAGCAGCTTGTCCAGGCGGGGAGATTACGAGCAGTACTTC. Amino acid sequence: CASSLSRRGDYEQYF.

The chain combines TRBV19 with TRBJ2-5; the match to TRBD2 covers 8 bases. CDR1 and CDR2 (germline): LNHDA, SQIVND (reference sequence). This CDR3 spans 15 amino acids. The J segment lost 2 bases and the V segment lost 1 base, leaving 3 bases of the junction unmatched. CDR3: CASSIAGGKQETQYF. The DNA of the CDR3 is TGTGCCAGTAGTATAGCGGGAGGGAAACAAGAGACCCAGTACTTC.

This rearrangement joins TRBV2 to TRBJ1-2; D gene unclear. The CDR3 sequence is 14 residues long. V dropped 2 bases and J dropped 8 bases, with 15 bases sitting between them. The germline V gene encodes CDR1 SNHLY and CDR2 FYNNEI. Here the CDR3 reads CASSESGELEGYTF. Here the CDR3 DNA reads TGTGCCAGCAGTGAATCCGGGGAATTGGAGGGCTACACCTTC.

This chain connects TRBV5-1 to TRBJ2-2; tentative D call: TRBD1 (5 bases). Germline assignment: CDR1 SGHRS and CDR2 YFSETQ. Trimming cost V 0 bases and J 4 bases, with 7 bases left between them. The CDR3 runs to 14 residues. CDR3 sequence: CASSLGQITGELFF. CDR3 bases: TGCGCCAGCAGCTTGGGACAGATCACCGGGGAGCTGTTTTTT.

The V gene is TRBV7-6, the J gene TRBJ1-4, with 9 positions matching TRBD1. Germline assignment: CDR1 SGHVS and CDR2 FNYEAQ. The CDR3 loop spans 15 amino acids. V trimming: 5 bases; J trimming: 7 bases; junction bases outside the gene matches: 8. CDR3 protein: CASSLQGAKGEKLFF. In DNA form, the CDR3 reads TGTGCCAGCAGCCTACAGGGGGCAAAGGGTGAAAAACTGTTTTTT.

V usage is TRBV10-1 and J usage is TRBJ2-3; 16 bases line up with TRBD2. CDR3 length: 18 amino acids. The ends lost 7 bases at V and 3 bases at J; junction bases unmatched: 10. CDR1 and CDR2 from the germline V gene are WNHNN and SYGVQD (reference sequence). CDR3 amino acids: CASTTYGTSGRGTDTQYF. The CDR3 DNA is TGCGCCAGCACAACTTACGGGACTAGCGGGAGGGGGACAGATACGCAGTATTTT.

This chain connects TRBV20-1 to TRBJ2-2, with 11 bases identical to TRBD1. The CDR3 is made up of 14 amino acids. Per the germline V gene, CDR1 is DFQATT and CDR2 is SNEGSKA (reference sequence). Losses at the gene ends were 5 bases for V and 5 bases for J; bases not matched to a gene: 4. The CDR3 DNA is TGCAGTGCTTGTGGGACAGGGGGAACCGGGGAGCTGTTTTTT. It yields the protein CSACGTGGTGELFF.